A single sample gave rise to the 28 T cell receptor beta chains below, sequenced in a study of blood T cells in healthy people across ages. With a J-beta primer mix and a sample-barcoded 5' primer, a second PCR ran about 7 to 12 cycles. MiXCR was run by TCRdb on the 5' RACE reads, yielding one entry per CDR3 protein. This sample has about 1.1 million distinct CDR3 sequences; approximately 38% occur once, and the top ten carry around 12%. The sequencing sample was made of blood. The receptors were sampled from a man younger than 35 in good health.

At least ten counts were recorded for this clonotype. This chain links TRBV10-3 with TRBJ2-1; unclear D gene. CDR3 length: 14 amino acids. V was clipped by 0 bases and J by 8 bases, with 11 bases between them. Germline CDR1 and CDR2: ENHRY and SYGVKD. The CDR3 nucleotides read TGTGCCATCAGTGAGTCCAAGGGTCTGGATGAGCAGTTCTTC. This encodes CAISESKGLDEQFF.

This clonotype has a count of ten or more. The rearrangement links TRBV12-3 or TRBV12-4 to TRBJ2-3; perhaps TRBD2 as D (7 bases). The CDR3 contains 15 residues. V was shortened by 1 base and J by 1 base, with 9 bases between the two germline ends. The CDR3 is CASSLDGGRTDTQYF. CDR3 DNA: TGTGCCAGCAGTTTAGACGGGGGGCGCACAGATACGCAGTATTTT.

V and J are TRBV20-1 and TRBJ2-3, with a possible D match to TRBD2 (6 bases). The V gene's germline CDR1 is DFQATT and CDR2 SNEGSKA (reference sequence). With 5 bases removed from V and 4 bases from J, the gap between germline ends came to 19 bases. This CDR3 has 15 residues. CDR3 nucleotides: TGCAGTGCTGGCGGATTCGGCGGGGTCGCAGATACGCAGTATTTT. Translated, it gives CSAGGFGGVADTQYF.

This clonotype was found once. The V gene is TRBV28, the J gene TRBJ1-1; 11 bases are a match to TRBD1. CDR1 MDHEN and CDR2 SYDVKM come from the germline V gene. This CDR3 region has 16 residues. V was clipped by 4 bases and J by 1 base; unmatched bases: 5. The CDR3 loop is CASSSGQGASNTEAFF. CDR3 in DNA: TGTGCCAGCAGTTCCGGACAGGGGGCATCGAACACTGAAGCTTTCTTT.

The chain carries TRBV27 and TRBJ1-1, with TRBD1 as a possible D gene (5 bases). This CDR3 is built from 12 residues. V lost 5 bases to trimming and J lost 11 bases, with 15 bases between them. Germline V gene sequence: CDR1 MNHEY, CDR2 SMNVEV (reference sequence). The DNA of the CDR3 is TGTGCCAGCAGTAAACGAACAGGAGAGGCTTTCTTT. Translated: CASSKRTGEAFF.

The V gene is TRBV14, the J gene TRBJ2-7; D gene unclear. This CDR3 is 12 amino acids long. With 3 bases removed from V and 2 bases from J, the gap between germline ends came to 5 bases. Germline loops: CDR1 SGHDN, CDR2 FVKESK. CDR3 DNA sequence: TGTGCCAGCAGCCATATGACCTACGAGCAGTACTTC. Translation: CASSHMTYEQYF.

The V and J genes are TRBV30 and TRBJ1-1, with 9 nucleotides matching TRBD1. Germline loops: CDR1 GTSNPN, CDR2 SVGIG (reference sequence). Germline trimming cut 5 bases from V and 3 bases from J; bases unmatched to any gene: 13. The CDR3 has 16 residues. The CDR3 nucleotides read TGTGCCTGGGGGGAAACCGGGACAGGGACCTACACTGAAGCTTTCTTT. Translated, it gives CAWGETGTGTYTEAFF.

The chain is built from TRBV18 and TRBJ1-2; D is uncertain. CDR1 and CDR2 (germline): KGHSH, LQKENI. Trimming removed 8 bases at V and 7 bases at J, with 17 bases between. This CDR3 is 13 amino acids long. CDR3 bases: TGTGCCAGCACCCCTTCTGAACGGGTTGGCTACACCTTC. Its protein product is CASTPSERVGYTF.

This clonotype was observed many times. The chain carries TRBV7-3 and TRBJ2-3; no firm D call. The CDR3 sequence is 14 residues long. The germline V gene encodes CDR1 SGHTA and CDR2 FQGTGA. V lost 0 bases, J lost 2 bases, and 6 bases lay in between. The CDR3 sequence is CASSLTGYTDTQYF. The CDR3 DNA reads TGTGCCAGCAGCTTAACAGGTTACACAGATACGCAGTATTTT.

This chain links TRBV11-2 with TRBJ2-3; D gene uncertain. V lost 7 bases and J 4 bases, leaving 12 bases between the germline ends. This CDR3 is 13 amino acids long. Germline CDR1 SGHAT, CDR2 FQNNGV. The chain's CDR3 is CASNSNPADTQYF. Here the CDR3 DNA reads TGTGCCAGCAACTCAAACCCCGCAGATACGCAGTATTTT.

The rearrangement uses TRBV4-3 and TRBJ2-5; D is uncertain. V was shortened by 5 bases and J by 0 bases, with 13 bases between the two germline ends. From germline, CDR1 is LGHNA and CDR2 YSLEER. The CDR3 has 15 residues. CDR3 bases: TGCGCCAGCAGCTTACTCCTTTGGTACCAAGAGACCCAGTACTTC. Amino acid sequence: CASSLLLWYQETQYF.

The V call is TRBV7-2, the J call TRBJ1-2; 8 nucleotides line up with TRBD1. Germline assignment: CDR1 SGHTA and CDR2 FQGNSA. This CDR3 spans 13 amino acids. After removal of 4 bases from V and 8 bases from J, the junction contained 6 bases not matched to a gene. This CDR3 reads CASSWTGSDGYTF. Here the CDR3 DNA reads TGTGCCAGCAGCTGGACAGGGAGTGACGGCTACACCTTC. The whole variable domain, filled in from reference TRBV7-2 and TRBJ1-2, reads GAGVSQSPSNKVTEKGKDVELRCDPISGHTALYWYRQSLGQGLEFLIYFQGNSAPDKSGLPSDRFSAERTGGSVSTLTIQRTQQEDSAVYLCASSWTGSDGYTFGSGTRLTVV.

This clonotype was seen only a few times. V gene TRBV6-1 combines with J gene TRBJ1-1, with 10 bases matching TRBD1. The length of the CDR3 is 17 residues. From germline, CDR1 is MNHNS and CDR2 SASEGT. V shed 7 bases and J 4 bases; nucleotides not matched to a gene: 15. The DNA for the CDR3 is TGTGCCAGCACCACGGACAGGGGGGCTATGTGGGTCACTGAAGCTTTCTTT. Protein sequence: CASTTDRGAMWVTEAFF.

The chain couples TRBV7-9 to TRBJ2-3; TRBD1 agrees at 7 bases. CDR1 is SEHNR and CDR2 is FQNEAQ in the germline V gene (reference sequence). This CDR3 has 15 amino acids. Trimming removed 5 bases from V and 0 bases from J; junction bases left unmatched: 5. The CDR3 reads CASSQGTDSTDTQYF. CDR3 coding DNA: TGTGCCAGCAGCCAAGGGACAGATAGCACAGATACGCAGTATTTT.

The table lists this clonotype with a few counts. V gene TRBV5-1 combines with J gene TRBJ1-2, with 8 nucleotides matching TRBD1. CDR3 length: 16 residues. Losses at the gene ends were 0 bases for V and 0 bases for J; bases not matched to a gene: 4. Germline CDR1 is SGHRS and CDR2 is YFSETQ. This CDR3 reads CASSLGPTGANYGYTF. In nucleotides, the CDR3 is TGCGCCAGCAGCTTGGGCCCGACAGGGGCTAACTATGGCTACACCTTC.

The chain is built from TRBV30 and TRBJ1-4; no reliable D call. The CDR3 has 13 residues. The germline CDR1 and CDR2 sequences are GTSNPN and SVGIG (reference sequence). V was shortened by 0 bases and J by 3 bases, with 5 bases between the two germline ends. For the CDR3, the DNA is TGTGCCTGGAGTGTAGGGCCTAATGAAAAACTGTTTTTT. Protein sequence: CAWSVGPNEKLFF.

The chain couples TRBV7-2 to TRBJ2-7; D gene uncertain. Between the trimmed V and J ends, which lost 3 bases and 0 bases, there was a span of 12 bases. CDR3 length: 15 residues. The germline CDR1 and CDR2 sequences are SGHTA and FQGNSA. Here the CDR3 DNA reads TGTGCCAGCAGCTTTGGTGCCCAGAGCTCCTACGAGCAGTACTTC. This gives the protein CASSFGAQSSYEQYF.

There are a few counts of this clonotype. The J gene is TRBJ1-2, the V gene TRBV12-3 or TRBV12-4; 7 bases are shared with TRBD1. Trimming removed 5 bases from V and 4 bases from J; junction bases left unmatched: 10. The CDR3 totals 15 residues. The CDR3, as DNA: TGTGCCAGCAGTCCGCCTGGGACAGCCTTCTATGGCTACACCTTC. Its translation is CASSPPGTAFYGYTF.

This clonotype was detected only a few times. The V and J genes are TRBV5-1 and TRBJ2-3; no clear D gene. The CDR3 contains 14 residues. Trimming shortened V by 4 bases and J by 3 bases, and 12 bases separated the two germline ends. Germline lookup yields CDR1 SGHRS and CDR2 YFSETQ. The CDR3 coding sequence is TGCGCCAGCAGCCAAGACGGACGGACAGATACGCAGTATTTT. Protein sequence: CASSQDGRTDTQYF.

This clonotype was seen a handful of times. The chain uses TRBV25-1 and TRBJ2-6; D is tentatively TRBD1 or TRBD2 (5 bases each). The CDR3 has 14 residues. The germline V and J ends were trimmed by 4 bases and 2 bases, with 6 bases remaining between them. Germline V gives CDR1 MGHDK, CDR2 SYGVNS. In DNA, the CDR3 is TGTGCCAGCAGTGTGGGGGCTGGGGCCAACGTCCTGACTTTC. Translation: CASSVGAGANVLTF. Full variable domain (rest looked up from reference TRBV25-1 and TRBJ2-6): EADIYQTPRYLVIGTGKKITLECSQTMGHDKMYWYQQDPGMELHLIHYSYGVNSTEKGDLSSESTVSRIRTEHFPLTLESARPSHTSQYLCASSVGAGANVLTFGAGSRLTVL.

V and J are TRBV6-2 or TRBV6-3 and TRBJ1-1, with a weak D call TRBD1 (6 bases). The CDR3 runs 16 residues. Germline values: CDR1 MNHEY, CDR2 SVGEGT. V shed 8 bases and J shed 5 bases, with 24 bases lying between them. CDR3 in DNA: TGTGCCAGCTACCCCCAGAGGCGCGGGGGGCGAACTGAAGCTTTCTTT. Protein product: CASYPQRRGGRTEAFF.

This clonotype showed up just a few times. The CDR3 coding sequence is TGCAGTGCTCACAACAGGGGGCCTCAGTCCTACAATGAGCAGTACTTC. Its protein product is CSAHNRGPQSYNEQYF. The chain employs TRBV20-1 and TRBJ2-7; 9 bases line up with TRBD1. Unmatched junction bases numbered 18, after V lost 5 bases and J lost 7 bases. This CDR3 has 16 residues. Germline V lookup: CDR1 DFQATT, CDR2 SNEGSKA (reference sequence).

This clonotype was counted many times. The V gene is TRBV7-2, the J gene TRBJ1-5; D call uncertain. This CDR3 has 14 residues. CDR1 is SGHTA and CDR2 is FQGNSA in the germline V gene. The V end lost 2 bases, the J end lost 0 bases, and 5 bases lay between the germline ends. The CDR3 here is CASSLTYSNQPQHF. DNA of the CDR3: TGTGCCAGCAGCTTAACTTATAGCAATCAGCCCCAGCATTTT.

V and J are TRBV29-1 and TRBJ2-3; D ambiguous. The CDR3 runs to 14 residues. Trimming pared 2 bases from V and 2 bases from J, leaving 11 bases between. Germline loops: CDR1 SQVTM, CDR2 ANQGSEA. CDR3 sequence (DNA): TGCAGCGTTGAAACGGCAGGAACCACAGATACGCAGTATTTT. This codes for CSVETAGTTDTQYF.

Comment on this clonotype: Its ends do not fully match the called genes, so a read error is possible. The chain combines TRBV12-5 with TRBJ2-5; no firm D call. The germline V gene has CDR1 LGHNT and CDR2 FRNRAP. The CDR3 covers 11 residues. The CDR3 here is CASGAYETLYF. CDR3 in DNA: TGTGCTAGTGGTGCGTACGAGACCCTGTACTTC.

This chain uses TRBV19 with TRBJ2-1, with a possible D match to TRBD1 (5 bases). The germline gives CDR1 LNHDA, CDR2 SQIVND (reference sequence). Trimming pared 4 bases from V and 0 bases from J, leaving 10 bases between. This CDR3 comprises 15 residues. The CDR3 sequence is CASSTGSSSYNEQFF. CDR3 in DNA: TGTGCCAGTAGTACAGGGTCAAGCTCCTACAATGAGCAGTTCTTC.

This clonotype was picked up a small number of times. This chain joins TRBV9 and TRBJ2-3, with 11 bases that match TRBD1. The CDR3 sequence is 16 residues long. The V gene's germline CDR1 is SGDLS and CDR2 YYNGEE. V lost 2 bases to trimming and J lost 0 bases; unmatched junction nucleotides: 2. The CDR3 DNA sequence: TGTGCCAGCAGCGTCGGGACAGGGGGAAGCACAGATACGCAGTATTTT. Translated, it gives CASSVGTGGSTDTQYF.

This clonotype was counted between two and nine times. V and J are TRBV12-3 or TRBV12-4 and TRBJ2-3; a possible D gene is TRBD2 (5 bases). Trimming took 2 bases from V and 11 from J, leaving 8 bases between them. The CDR3 length is 11 residues. In nucleotides, the CDR3 is TGTGCCAGCAGTTTAAGGACTCTGCAGTATTTT. Its translation is CASSLRTLQYF.